This T cell receptor beta chain was sequenced during a study of blood T cell repertoires in COVID-19. Overall study: Some COVID-19 samples were acute and others convalescent; all came from the United States, Italy and Spain.

With V trimmed by 4 bases and J by 2 bases, 8 bases remained unmatched. This CDR3 comprises 17 residues. The germline CDR1 and CDR2 sequences are SGHRS and YFSETQ. Here immunoSEQ multiplex PCR was the method, and the copy in TCRdb shows in-frame clones only, minus some. The repertoire holds roughly 190,000 clones, with 75% to 90% as singletons. The genes are TRBV5-1 and TRBJ2-1, with TRBD2 matching 11 bases. Input material: peripheral blood. The TCR sequence derives from a woman aged 60-70 years with acute or convalescent COVID-19. The DNA for the CDR3 is TGCGCCAGCAGCCCGACACCTAGCGGGAGGCCCTACAATGAGCAGTTCTTC. Encoded protein: CASSPTPSGRPYNEQFF.